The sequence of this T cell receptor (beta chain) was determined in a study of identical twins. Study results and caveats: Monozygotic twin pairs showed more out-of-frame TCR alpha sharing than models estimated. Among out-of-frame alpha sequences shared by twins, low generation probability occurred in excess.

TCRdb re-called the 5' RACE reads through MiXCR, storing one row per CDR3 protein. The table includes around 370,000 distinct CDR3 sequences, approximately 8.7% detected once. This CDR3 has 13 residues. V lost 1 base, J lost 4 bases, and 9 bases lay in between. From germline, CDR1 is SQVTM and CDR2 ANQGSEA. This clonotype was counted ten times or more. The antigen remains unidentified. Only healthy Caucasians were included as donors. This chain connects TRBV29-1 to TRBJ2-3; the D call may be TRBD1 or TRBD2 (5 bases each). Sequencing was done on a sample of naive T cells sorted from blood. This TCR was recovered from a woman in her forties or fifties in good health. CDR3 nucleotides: TGCAGCGTTGAAGGCCTGGGACCAGATACGCAGTATTTT. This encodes CSVEGLGPDTQYF.